Below, 6 T cell receptor beta chains from the same sample are listed, as sequenced in a study of CD8 T cells in Susac syndrome. After extraction with the RNeasy kit, about 0.45 to 1 ug of the RNA was reverse transcribed using random hexamers. Each CDR3 protein is one row after TCRdb ran MiXCR on the immunoSEQ multiplex PCR reads. The sample carries some 130,000 distinct CDR3 sequences, roughly 89% recorded once. The source material was CD8+ T cells from PBMCs. These receptor sequences come from a human donor with multiple sclerosis.

The gene calls are TRBV5-1 and TRBJ2-3; 8 nucleotides line up with TRBD2. From germline, CDR1 is SGHRS and CDR2 YFSETQ. The V and J ends lost 5 bases and 1 base, in that order; junction bases with no gene match: 9. There are 16 residues in the CDR3. The CDR3 sequence is CASSPSAGGRTDTQYF. In DNA form, the CDR3 reads TGCGCCAGCAGTCCGTCGGCGGGAGGTCGCACAGATACGCAGTATTTT.

The chain recombines TRBV29-1 with TRBJ2-7; the D is unclear. V dropped 2 bases and J dropped 3 bases, with 8 bases sitting between them. CDR1 SQVTM and CDR2 ANQGSEA come from the germline V gene. This CDR3 is 12 amino acids long. CDR3 coding DNA: TGCAGCGTTGAAAGCGTCAGCTACGAGCAGTACTTC. Translated: CSVESVSYEQYF.

This clonotype was recorded once. This chain uses TRBV19 with TRBJ2-4; TRBD2 might be the D (6 bases). The germline gives CDR1 LNHDA, CDR2 SQIVND (reference sequence). The V end was cut by 3 bases, the J end by 0 bases, with 21 bases between. The CDR3 totals 19 residues. CDR3: CASSIGPSLGGLAKNIQYF. CDR3 DNA sequence: TGTGCCAGTAGTATTGGGCCCTCTCTCGGGGGTTTAGCCAAAAACATTCAGTACTTC. Full variable domain (missing parts from reference TRBV19 and TRBJ2-4): DGGITQSPKYLFRKEGQNVTLSCEQNLNHDAMYWYRQDPGQGLRLIYYSQIVNDFQKGDIAEGYSVSREKKESFPLTVTSAQKNPTAFYLCASSIGPSLGGLAKNIQYFGAGTRLSVL.

The chain carries TRBV6-2 or TRBV6-3 and TRBJ1-1; no definite D call. In germline, CDR1 is MNHEY, CDR2 SVGEGT. V dropped 5 bases and J dropped 6 bases, with 13 bases sitting between them. The CDR3 spans 13 residues. CDR3 coding DNA: TGTGCCAGCAGTCTTACTACAGTCTCTGAAGCTTTCTTT. It specifies CASSLTTVSEAFF.

The V call is TRBV7-8, the J call TRBJ1-2, with D unresolved. CDR3 length equals 15 residues. CDR1 SGHVS and CDR2 FQNEAQ come from the germline V gene. V shed 1 base and J shed 4 bases, with 13 bases lying between them. CDR3 residues: CASSLVIGSGYGYTF. In nucleotides, the CDR3 is TGTGCCAGCAGCTTAGTTATAGGATCGGGCTATGGCTACACCTTC.

The chain couples TRBV30 to TRBJ1-4; D remains unclear. The CDR3 totals 11 residues. From germline, CDR1 is GTSNPN and CDR2 SVGIG (reference sequence). Trimming cost V 0 bases and J 5 bases, with 1 base left between them. DNA of the CDR3: TGTGCCTGGAGTGTAAATGAAAAACTGTTTTTT. Translating it yields CAWSVNEKLFF.